The T cell receptor beta chain under discussion was sequenced for a study of blood T cell repertoires in COVID-19. The wider study: Two consecutive negative NP/OP PCR tests, clearance, or resolved symptoms defined Cohort 3 recovery. T cells, B-cell-depleted T cells, or PBMCs provided the cDNA or gDNA that served as material.

Methods used by the authors: How many nucleated cells were present was estimated from reference gene primer amplification. The data were produced by immunoSEQ multiplex PCR, yet TCRdb's version contains in-frame clones alone and is incomplete. V, J and clone size are taken as reported in that table, and D and trimming were inferred from the DNA itself. Of under 200,000 clones in the sample, 79% were seen once. The CDR3 loop spans 13 amino acids. V was cut by 0 bases and J by 4 bases, with 7 bases left in between. Germline assignment: CDR1 SGDLS and CDR2 YYNGEE. Each participant's cohort was designated according to participant-reported clinical history.

The specimen was PBMCs or T cells enriched from blood (not recorded which). J is TRBJ1-1 and V is TRBV9, with D unresolved. This clonotype originated in a woman aged 70 to 79 in a cohort exposed to, infected with or recovered from COVID-19 (not recorded which). The CDR3 reads CASSVGLLTEAFF. The CDR3 coding sequence is TGTGCCAGCAGCGTAGGTCTACTCACTGAAGCTTTCTTT.